The next 26 T cell receptor beta chains were all read from a single sample in a study of CD8+CD57+ T cells in acquired aplastic anemia. TCR beta VDJ and CDR3 were profiled, and genomic DNA was the template. TCRdb re-derived calls from the reads in MiXCR, one entry per CDR3 protein. The sample shows some 180,000 distinct CDR3 sequences, just over 45% of them seen only once. Sequencing used sorted CD4+, CD8+, or CD8+CD57+ T cells (not recorded which) from PBMCs. The receptors derive from a human donor in good health.

This clonotype was recorded at least ten times. The rearrangement uses TRBV20-1 and TRBJ2-4; no definite D call. The V gene's germline CDR1 is DFQATT and CDR2 SNEGSKA (reference sequence). The CDR3 extends over 14 amino acids. Trimming took 5 bases from V and 0 from J, leaving 11 bases between them. The CDR3 is CSAVGSLAKNIQYF. Written as DNA, the CDR3 is TGCAGTGCTGTTGGGTCTCTAGCCAAAAACATTCAGTACTTC.

This rearrangement joins TRBV20-1 to TRBJ1-2, with unresolved D. CDR1 is DFQATT, CDR2 SNEGSKA, per germline (reference sequence). V lost 5 bases, J lost 0 bases, and 10 bases lay in between. CDR3 length equals 13 residues. The CDR3 sequence is CSAWGRANYGYTF. The CDR3 DNA reads TGCAGTGCTTGGGGTAGGGCTAACTATGGCTACACCTTC.

In this sample, this clonotype turned up many times. V is TRBV5-4 and J is TRBJ2-5; the D gene is possibly TRBD1 (6 bases). This CDR3 comprises 15 residues. V was cut by 0 bases and J by 0 bases, with 9 bases left in between. Germline lookup yields CDR1 SGHNT and CDR2 YYREEE (reference sequence). This CDR3 is CASSLGQGNQETQYF. The CDR3 DNA sequence: TGTGCCAGCAGCTTGGGGCAGGGGAACCAAGAGACCCAGTACTTC.

J is TRBJ1-1 and V is TRBV29-1; D ambiguous. CDR1 SQVTM and CDR2 ANQGSEA come from the germline V gene. Trimming cost V 6 bases and J 5 bases, with 13 bases left between them. This CDR3 is built from 12 residues. CDR3 amino acids: CSVMDPGTEAFF. CDR3 bases: TGCAGCGTGATGGACCCGGGGACTGAAGCTTTCTTT.

At least ten counts were recorded for this clonotype. The chain joins TRBV20-1 to TRBJ2-1; D gene uncertain. CDR3 length: 11 amino acids. CDR1 is DFQATT and CDR2 is SNEGSKA in the germline V gene (reference sequence). V lost 3 bases and J 10 bases, leaving 10 bases between the germline ends. Written as DNA, the CDR3 is TGCAGTGCTAGGATTTCGGCGGAGCAGTTCTTC. Translation gives CSARISAEQFF.

This clonotype was recorded many times. This chain uses TRBV7-9 with TRBJ1-3; D is ambiguous. Germline V gene lookup returns CDR1 SEHNR and CDR2 FQNEAQ (reference sequence). V shed 5 bases and J shed 1 base, with 12 bases lying between them. The CDR3 length is 15 residues. The CDR3 is CASSRSQVSGNTIYF. As DNA, the CDR3 is TGTGCCAGCAGCAGATCCCAGGTTTCTGGAAACACCATATATTTT. The complete variable domain, with remaining parts taken from reference TRBV7-9 and TRBJ1-3, reads DTGVSQNPRHKITKRGQNVTFRCDPISEHNRLYWYRQTLGQGPEFLTYFQNEAQLEKSRLLSDRFSAERPKGSFSTLEIQRTEQGDSAMYLCASSRSQVSGNTIYFGEGSWLTVV.

This chain joins TRBV15 and TRBJ1-5; 8 nucleotides align to TRBD1. V dropped 1 base and J dropped 1; count of bases not matched to a gene: 0. Germline V CDR1 and CDR2: LNHNV, YYDKDF (reference sequence). The CDR3 length is 15 residues. The CDR3: CATSRGQGSNQPQHF. The CDR3 region has the DNA TGTGCCACCAGCAGAGGACAGGGGAGCAATCAGCCCCAGCATTTT.

In its sample, this clonotype was seen many times. This chain uses TRBV20-1 with TRBJ2-3; D is ambiguous. Trimming pared 4 bases from V and 2 bases from J, leaving 16 bases between. Looked up from germline, CDR1 is DFQATT and CDR2 is SNEGSKA (reference sequence). The CDR3 loop spans 15 amino acids. The CDR3 DNA follows: TGCAGTGCTACAACAGCGACGAGATCCACAGATACGCAGTATTTT. The encoded protein is CSATTATRSTDTQYF.

This clonotype was detected a few times. The genes are TRBV15 and TRBJ2-7, with TRBD2 identical over 10 bases. The V gene end was trimmed by 5 bases and the J gene end by 7 bases; junction bases not matched to a gene: 14. The CDR3 covers 16 residues. CDR1 is LNHNV, CDR2 YYDKDF, per germline (reference sequence). The CDR3 nucleotides are TGTGCCACCAGCCTCAGGACCTCGGGACTAGCGCGAGAGCAGTACTTC. This translates into CATSLRTSGLAREQYF.

This clonotype occurred a few times. The chain employs TRBV30 and TRBJ2-1; weak D call: TRBD2 (7 bases). There are 15 residues in the CDR3. CDR1 GTSNPN and CDR2 SVGIG come from the germline V gene (reference sequence). Trimming removed 0 bases from V and 7 bases from J, with 16 bases in between. CDR3 sequence: CAWSVPGGLGNEQFF. The CDR3 region has the DNA TGTGCCTGGAGTGTACCCGGGGGGCTGGGAAATGAGCAGTTCTTC.

This clonotype was seen just once. With a much larger clone just one base away, this may be a read error. The V gene is TRBV5-6, the J gene TRBJ2-3, with 8 bases that match TRBD2. The CDR3 loop spans 16 amino acids. The V and J ends lost 2 bases and 5 bases, in that order; junction bases with no gene match: 10. The germline CDR1 and CDR2 sequences are SGHDT and YYEEEE. The CDR3 loop is CASSFRSGGEGDTQYF. The CDR3 DNA is TGTGCCAGCAGCTTTCGGTCGGGAGGGGAGGGAGATACGCAGTATTTT.

This chain links TRBV2 with TRBJ2-7, with 11 bases identical to TRBD1. This CDR3 comprises 14 residues. V lost 6 bases and J lost 4; bases outside the gene matches: 5. Germline assignment: CDR1 SNHLY and CDR2 FYNNEI. CDR3 coding DNA: TGTGCCAGCAGGTCCCGGGACAGGGGGTACGAGCAGTACTTC. It is translated as CASRSRDRGYEQYF.

This clonotype showed up many times. This chain links TRBV11-2 with TRBJ2-7; 9 nucleotides line up with TRBD1. The germline V gene has CDR1 SGHAT and CDR2 FQNNGV. CDR3 size: 15 residues. The V gene end was trimmed by 1 base and the J gene end by 3 bases; junction bases not matched to a gene: 4. CDR3 DNA: TGTGCCAGCAGCTTAGTGGACAGGGGCCTCTACGAGCAGTACTTC. Translated: CASSLVDRGLYEQYF.

Note on this clonotype: This could be a read error, since a much larger clone is one nucleotide away. The chain recombines TRBV6-2 or TRBV6-3 with TRBJ2-7, with D perhaps TRBD1 (5 bases). From germline, CDR1 is MNHEY and CDR2 SVGEGT. Trimming shortened V by 0 bases and J by 6 bases, and 15 bases separated the two germline ends. The CDR3 covers 15 residues. The CDR3 coding sequence is TGTGCCAGCAGTTACTCGACGCTAGGGCAGGGCGAGCAGTACTTC. Its protein is CASSYSTLGQGEQYF.

This clonotype came up many times. J is TRBJ1-2 and V is TRBV7-9; the D is unclear. Trimming cost V 5 bases and J 6 bases, with 7 bases left between them. Germline CDR1 reads SEHNR; CDR2 reads FQNEAQ (reference sequence). The CDR3 sequence is 11 residues long. This CDR3 reads CASSKSDGYTF. The CDR3, as DNA: TGTGCCAGCAGCAAATCAGATGGCTACACCTTC.

In its sample, this clonotype was seen a few times. A read error is possible here, since a much larger clone lies one base away. The chain employs TRBV19 and TRBJ2-7; no firm D call. The V end was cut by 9 bases, the J end by 0 bases, with 6 bases between. The CDR3 runs to 11 residues. The V gene's germline CDR1 is LNHDA and CDR2 SQIVND (reference sequence). The CDR3 loop is CASRSSYEQYF. In DNA form, the CDR3 reads TGTGCCAGCAGGAGCTCCTACGAGCAGTACTTC.

This clonotype was observed at least ten times. CDR3 DNA sequence: TGTGCCAGTCTTGACACAGGGGGAACTAATGAAAAACTGTTTTTT. Translation gives CASLDTGGTNEKLFF. The V call is TRBV19, the J call TRBJ1-4, with 8 bases matching TRBD1. Germline values: CDR1 LNHDA, CDR2 SQIVND (reference sequence). Trimming at V came to 8 bases and at J to 1 base, leaving 6 bases not matched to a gene. The CDR3 runs to 15 residues.

This clonotype has a count of ten or more. The V gene is TRBV19, the J gene TRBJ2-3; possible D gene TRBD1, 5 bases. This CDR3 is 12 amino acids long. V shed 2 bases and J shed 5 bases, with 5 bases lying between them. Germline CDR1 reads LNHDA; CDR2 reads SQIVND (reference sequence). CDR3 in amino acids: CASSIRGDTQYF. CDR3 sequence (DNA): TGTGCCAGTAGTATAAGGGGAGATACGCAGTATTTT.

The V call is TRBV13, the J call TRBJ2-5; D is perhaps TRBD2 (7 bases). CDR1 and CDR2 from the germline V gene are PRHDT and FYEKMQ (reference sequence). The CDR3 extends over 14 amino acids. V lost 5 bases, J lost 2 bases, and 12 bases lay in between. The CDR3 nucleotides read TGTGCCAGCAGCACCCGGGGGGCTCAAGAGACCCAGTACTTC. As protein: CASSTRGAQETQYF.

This clonotype showed up many times. The chain couples TRBV5-1 to TRBJ2-1, with 7 bases fitting TRBD2. Looked up from germline, CDR1 is SGHRS and CDR2 is YFSETQ. With V trimmed by 1 base and J by 4 bases, 5 bases remained unmatched. The CDR3 loop spans 15 amino acids. The CDR3 region has the DNA TGCGCCAGCAGCTTGATCGGGAGGTATTACAATGAGCAGTTCTTC. Protein sequence: CASSLIGRYYNEQFF. The entire variable domain, with the rest obtained from reference TRBV5-1 and TRBJ2-1, is as follows: KAGVTQTPRYLIKTRGQQVTLSCSPISGHRSVSWYQQTPGQGLQFLFEYFSETQRNKGNFPGRFSGRQFSNSRSEMNVSTLELGDSALYLCASSLIGRYYNEQFFGPGTRLTVL.

V usage is TRBV7-6 and J usage is TRBJ1-1, with D unclear. The CDR3 has 15 residues. Trimming removed 8 bases from V and 2 bases from J, with 18 bases in between. Germline-derived CDR1 and CDR2 are SGHVS and FNYEAQ. CDR3 nucleotides: TGTGCCAGCTCCCCGAGGGTTGAGGGTAACACTGAAGCTTTCTTT. It encodes CASSPRVEGNTEAFF.

This clonotype was recorded many times. The chain uses TRBV19 and TRBJ2-5; 8 bases are shared with TRBD2. The ends lost 6 bases at V and 5 bases at J; junction bases unmatched: 5. The CDR3 contains 13 residues. CDR1 is LNHDA and CDR2 is SQIVND in the germline V gene (reference sequence). The CDR3 nucleotides read TGTGCCAGTAGGGCGATAGCGGGGGAGACCCAGTACTTC. It specifies CASRAIAGETQYF.

The chain employs TRBV20-1 and TRBJ2-7, with D unclear. V dropped 3 bases and J dropped 1 base, with 10 bases sitting between them. CDR3 length: 13 amino acids. Germline lookup yields CDR1 DFQATT and CDR2 SNEGSKA (reference sequence). The CDR3 protein is CSASPEVSYEQYF. The CDR3 coding sequence is TGCAGTGCTAGCCCTGAGGTTTCCTACGAGCAGTACTTC.

This clonotype was seen many times. The chain combines TRBV2 with TRBJ2-7, with a weak D call TRBD1 (5 bases). The germline V gene has CDR1 SNHLY and CDR2 FYNNEI. With 6 bases removed from V and 3 bases from J, the gap between germline ends came to 9 bases. CDR3 size: 12 residues. CDR3 loop: CASRGDSYEQYF. CDR3 DNA: TGTGCCAGCAGAGGAGACAGCTACGAGCAGTACTTC.

V and J are TRBV19 and TRBJ2-7; TRBD2 aligns across 12 bases. Germline V gene data show CDR1 as LNHDA and CDR2 as SQIVND (reference sequence). The CDR3 is 15 amino acids. J lost 3 bases, V lost 5 bases, and 5 bases had no gene match. CDR3 protein: CASSLTSGSHYEQYF. CDR3 in DNA: TGTGCCAGTAGTCTGACTAGCGGGAGTCACTACGAGCAGTACTTC.

There are many counts of this clonotype. The chain combines TRBV11-1 with TRBJ2-7, with 12 nucleotides matching TRBD1. The CDR3 runs 16 residues. The junction had 6 bases not matched to a gene; V was cut back by 0 bases and J by 6 bases. Germline V gives CDR1 SGHAT, CDR2 FQDESV (reference sequence). CDR3 DNA sequence: TGTGCCAGCAGCTTAGCGGGACAGGGGGCAAGGGGCGAGCAGTACTTC. Amino acids: CASSLAGQGARGEQYF.